This T cell receptor beta chain comes out of a study of CD8 T cells in ankylosing spondylitis. Germline V gene sequence: CDR1 KGHDR, CDR2 SFDVKD. J lost 4 bases, V lost 0 bases, and 5 bases had no gene match. The CDR3 is 16 amino acids. TCRdb ran MiXCR on the 5' RACE reads and lists one entry per CDR3 protein. This repertoire shows about 450,000 distinct CDR3 sequences, more than 25% found once; its top ten account for about 0.89%. This clonotype was seen more than once but under ten times. Its antigen is undetermined. Study findings and constraints: Eight highly homologous variants formed a TCR beta motif that appeared characteristic of ankylosing spondylitis blood.

The chain has TRBV24-1 and TRBJ2-1, with 7 bases that match TRBD2. The TCR sequence derives from a male donor with ankylosing spondylitis. The source material was blood, either unsorted or a sorted T cell fraction (not recorded which). CDR3 protein: CATSDLRGGLYNEQFF. DNA for the CDR3: TGTGCCACCAGTGATTTGCGGGGAGGGCTTTACAATGAGCAGTTCTTC.